These 2 T cell receptor beta chains share one sample of origin, sequenced in a study of blood T cell repertoires in COVID-19. Profiling relied on immunoSEQ multiplex PCR, and the TCRdb table lists in-frame clones only, not all of them. In the table there are around 330,000 clones, around 89% of which are singletons. Sequencing input: PBMCs or T cells enriched from blood (not recorded which). These receptor sequences come from a woman aged 40 to 49 who had recovered from COVID-19.

DNA for the CDR3: TGTGCCAGCAGCAGGGTGCGGGAGACCCAGTACTTC. Amino acids: CASSRVRETQYF. The chain is built from TRBV12-3 or TRBV12-4 and TRBJ2-5; TRBD1 might be the D (5 bases). There are 12 residues in the CDR3. Trimming took off 6 bases at V and 5 bases at J, with 10 bases between the two ends.

As for this clone: The missing conserved phenylalanine or tryptophan at the end of this CDR3 makes a read error likely. The chain uses TRBV30 and TRBJ1-1; D call uncertain. The CDR3 covers 13 residues. Germline V gives CDR1 GTSNPN, CDR2 SVGIG (reference sequence). The V end was cut by 3 bases, the J end by 1 base, with 9 bases between. This CDR3 is CAWRERRNTEAFY. As DNA, the CDR3 is TGTGCCTGGAGAGAAAGGAGGAACACTGAAGCTTTCTAT.